This T cell receptor beta chain was captured in a study of T cell repertoires in cytomegalovirus infection. Termini included, the CDR3 measures 18 amino acids. This clonotype was counted ten times or more. The limits of the CDR3 on the DNA are not certain, so only TCRdb's listed CDR3 is given. One entry per CDR3 protein results from TCRdb running MiXCR on the reads. The sample carries 250,000 to 300,000 distinct CDR3 sequences, around 13% recorded once. The J gene is TRBJ2-7, the V gene TRBV7-5; the table's D gene call, TRBD1, was not cross checked with the DNA. TRBV7-5 is termed a pseudogene. This sequence was found in a human donor in good health (CMV status not recorded). Some clones in this sample may be carry-over from other donors' samples. The sequencing input was PBMCs. The CDR3 reads CISVSEAYESGGPLSKYF.